This T cell receptor (beta chain) is drawn from a study of blood T cell repertoires in COVID-19. Study-wide background: In each case, the material was cDNA or gDNA derived from T cells, B-cell-depleted T cells, or PBMCs.

This clone was detected once. V trimming: 6 bases; J trimming: 5 bases; junction bases outside the gene matches: 1. This CDR3 is 13 amino acids long. Germline loops: CDR1 LGHNT, CDR2 FRNRAP. As originally analysed: Nucleated cell counts were estimated from reference gene primer amplification. The assay was immunoSEQ multiplex PCR, and TCRdb's table has in-frame clones only and misses some. V and J calls and clone size are as listed in that table; D and trimming were resolved from the DNA. Of roughly 250,000 clones in the sample, 70% to 85% were seen once. Specimen: peripheral blood. This rearrangement joins TRBV12-5 to TRBJ2-1; 10 bases line up with TRBD1. This TCR derives from a woman aged 80 or over with active or convalescent COVID-19. This chain's CDR3 is CASGGTGDNEQFF. CDR3 DNA: TGTGCTAGTGGAGGGACAGGGGACAATGAGCAGTTCTTC.